A selection of T cell receptor beta chains follows, all from one sample in a study of CD8 T cells in ankylosing spondylitis. TCRdb passed the 5' RACE reads through MiXCR, listing each CDR3 protein once. The sample records a few hundred thousand distinct CDR3 sequences, roughly 13% being singletons. Sequencing input: blood, either unsorted or a sorted T cell fraction (not recorded which). Every receptor here comes from a male donor with ankylosing spondylitis. CDR3s include the opening cysteine and the closing phenylalanine or tryptophan. Fields, in order: clone size, V gene, D gene, J gene, CDR3 DNA, CDR3 protein. A D gene is named only where the DNA matches it firmly. The listing skips clone size in some rows; elsewhere it reads once, few, many or a size class.

-	TRBV29-1	-	TRBJ1-3	TGCAGCGTTGAAGAGTACGACTCTGGAAACACCATATATTTT	CSVEEYDSGNTIYF
few	TRBV2	TRBD2	TRBJ2-3	TGTGCCAGCAGGCGACTAGCGGGAGTTAAGTCAGATACGCAGTATTTT	CASRRLAGVKSDTQYF
many	TRBV7-6	TRBD2	TRBJ2-7	TGTGCCAGCAGCTTAGCGCTTAGCGGGAGTGAGCAGTACTTC	CASSLALSGSEQYF
-	TRBV5-4	-	TRBJ2-2	TGTGCCAGCAGCTTGGTGGGGGCGGCGAACACCGGGGAGCTGTTTTTT	CASSLVGAANTGELFF
-	TRBV20-1	-	TRBJ2-3	TGCAGTGCTAGAGGGGACGCGCCCCGCACAGATACGCAGTATTTT	CSARGDAPRTDTQYF
few	TRBV29-1	TRBD1	TRBJ1-2	TGCAGCGTTGTGGTGACAGGGGGCAACTATGGCTACACCTTC	CSVVVTGGNYGYTF
-	TRBV11-3	-	TRBJ1-1	TGTGCCAGCAGCGAAATTGACAGTCTGAACACTGAAGCTTTCTTT	CASSEIDSLNTEAFF
few	TRBV10-3	TRBD1	TRBJ1-2	TGTGCCATCAGCGGGGACAGCTCTAACTATGGCTACACCTTC	CAISGDSSNYGYTF
few	TRBV28	TRBD2	TRBJ2-1	TGTGCCAGCAGTTTATCCCTGTCAGCGGGAGGACTTATGTCCTACAATGAGCAGTTCTTC	CASSLSLSAGGLMSYNEQFF
few	TRBV11-2	-	TRBJ2-2	TGTGCCAGCAGCTTCCCGACAGGCCCCGCCGGGGAGCTGTTTTTT	CASSFPTGPAGELFF
few	TRBV5-6	-	TRBJ2-7	TGTGCCAGCAGCGCTGGGGGAGTGGGTCCCTACTTC	CASSAGGVGPYF
many	TRBV5-1	TRBD2	TRBJ2-3	TGCGCCAGCGCTGGAGGAGCGGGACTTACAGATACGCAGTATTTT	CASAGGAGLTDTQYF
-	TRBV12-3/TRBV12-4	-	TRBJ2-3	TGTGCCAGCAGTTTAAGGGCAGTCCCTAGCACAGATACGCAGTATTTT	CASSLRAVPSTDTQYF
-	TRBV4-2	-	TRBJ2-1	TGTGCCAGCAGCCAAGGGGTGACTTCGCCGATATACAATGAGCAGTTCTTC	CASSQGVTSPIYNEQFF
-	TRBV5-1	-	TRBJ1-1	TGCGCCAGCAGCTTGGGGGCAAGGGGGGCAACTGAAGCTTTCTTT	CASSLGARGATEAFF
many	TRBV20-1	-	TRBJ2-3	TGCAGTGCTAGGGATTCCGGCACAGATACGCAGTATTTT	CSARDSGTDTQYF
-	TRBV15	TRBD1	TRBJ1-1	TGTGCCACCAGCAGATCAAGGACAGGGTTAAACACTGAAGCTTTCTTT	CATSRSRTGLNTEAFF
few	TRBV6-1	TRBD1	TRBJ2-1	TGTGCCAGCAGTGTGACAGGGAGCTACAATGAGCAGTTCTTC	CASSVTGSYNEQFF
-	TRBV4-2	TRBD1	TRBJ1-2	TGTGCCAGCAGCCCATTCGACAGGGGGCAGGAGGGCTACACCTTC	CASSPFDRGQEGYTF
few	TRBV3-1	-	TRBJ2-2	TGTGCCAGCAGCCAAGATCAGGACTTCCTAACCGGGGAGCTGTTTTTT	CASSQDQDFLTGELFF
few	TRBV10-3	-	TRBJ1-2	TGTGCCATCCCAAAAGCAGGGTCTGCCTATGGCTACACCTTC	CAIPKAGSAYGYTF
few	TRBV20-1	-	TRBJ2-1	TGCAGTGCTCAGGGGGGAGTAGTTGAGTATGAGCAGTTCTTC	CSAQGGVVEYEQFF